This T cell receptor (beta chain) stems from a study of blood T cell repertoires in COVID-19. Study background: COVID-19 samples from acute and convalescent phases originated in the United States, Italy and Spain. The analysed material was cDNA or gDNA that came from T cells, B-cell-depleted T cells, or PBMCs.

The authors' processing: Reference gene primers were amplified, and this amplification served to estimate nucleated cell counts. The table came from immunoSEQ multiplex PCR; TCRdb's copy has only in-frame clones and leaves some out. The V and J calls and the clone size are those of that table, but D and trimming were determined from the DNA. The repertoire holds a few hundred thousand clones, with 82% as singletons. The ends were cut back, 7 bases at V and 7 bases at J, with 13 bases in the middle. Per germline, CDR1 SQVTM and CDR2 ANQGSEA. The CDR3 totals 11 residues. The rearrangement uses TRBV29-1 and TRBJ2-5, with D tentatively TRBD2 (5 bases). The clonotype originates from a woman between 18 and 29 years old with acute or convalescent COVID-19. Sequences were obtained from peripheral blood. DNA for the CDR3: TGCAGCGCTCGGGGTGAAGGGACCCAGTACTTC. Protein product: CSARGEGTQYF.